A single sample is the source of the 20 T cell receptor beta chains below, sequenced in a study of blood T cells in healthy people across ages. Combining a sample-barcoded 5' primer with a J-beta primer mix, a second PCR ran for roughly 7 to 12 cycles. A single record per CDR3 protein comes from TCRdb applying MiXCR to the 5' RACE reads. The repertoire holds more than 750,000 distinct CDR3 sequences, roughly 28% seen once, with about 9.4% in the top ten. The data were also submitted as part of a second study, on T cells of mothers and their children.

Sequencing input: blood. Receptor source: a woman in her 40s in good health.

In this sample, this clonotype turned up a few times. The junction shows a germline mismatch at one end, possibly a read error. This sequence joins TRBV9 and TRBJ1-2; D call uncertain. Per the germline V gene, CDR1 is SGDLS and CDR2 is YYNGEE. The CDR3 is made up of 15 amino acids. The CDR3 protein is CASSVDSSPNYDYTF. In nucleotides, the CDR3 is TGTGCCAGCAGCGTAGACAGTTCCCCTAACTATGACTACACCTTC.

There are a few counts of this clonotype. The chain joins TRBV7-8 to TRBJ1-5; 8 nucleotides line up with TRBD1. CDR3 length equals 15 residues. Germline CDR1 SGHVS, CDR2 FQNEAQ. V trimming: 1 base; J trimming: 6 bases; junction bases outside the gene matches: 5. The CDR3 DNA follows: TGTGCCAGCAGCTTAGATAGACAGGGGAGTCAGCCCCAGCATTTT. This encodes CASSLDRQGSQPQHF.

This clonotype appeared a single time. This rearrangement joins TRBV6-2 or TRBV6-3 to TRBJ1-1; D is undetermined. This CDR3 region has 12 residues. CDR1 is MNHEY and CDR2 is SVGEGT in the germline V gene. Trimming took 6 bases from V and 5 from J, leaving 10 bases between them. The CDR3 protein is CASRPRKTEAFF. For the CDR3, the DNA is TGTGCCAGCAGACCTAGGAAAACTGAAGCTTTCTTT.

In nucleotides, the CDR3 is TGTGCCAGCAGCTTAGACTACAGCGCTCTAATCGGCTACACCTTC. Protein: CASSLDYSALIGYTF. V is TRBV7-9 and J is TRBJ1-2; no clear D gene. From germline, CDR1 is SEHNR and CDR2 FQNEAQ (reference sequence). Trimming cost V 1 base and J 8 bases, with 17 bases left between them. This CDR3 comprises 15 residues.

This clonotype was counted ten times or more. This chain connects TRBV28 to TRBJ1-2; possibly TRBD1 for D (6 bases). Trimming shortened V by 8 bases and J by 0 bases, and 22 bases separated the two germline ends. CDR1 and CDR2 (germline): MDHEN, SYDVKM. The CDR3 covers 17 residues. CDR3 sequence: CASESAGGGRSNYGYTF. CDR3 nucleotide sequence: TGTGCCAGCGAGTCGGCGGGGGGCGGCCGCTCTAACTATGGCTACACCTTC.

This clonotype was seen many times. The junction departs from germline at one end; a sequencing error may be responsible. The genes are TRBV27 and TRBJ2-7; TRBD1 matches at 10 bases. Looked up from germline, CDR1 is MNHEY and CDR2 is SMNVEV (reference sequence). The CDR3 covers 15 residues. As DNA, the CDR3 is TGCGCCAGCAGCTTGACCGGACAGGGGGGCCACGAGCAGTACTTC. Translated: CASSLTGQGGHEQYF.

The chain has TRBV5-1 and TRBJ2-1; D remains unclear. This CDR3 is 11 amino acids long. In germline, CDR1 is SGHRS, CDR2 YFSETQ. Trimming cost V 0 bases and J 8 bases, with 3 bases left between them. This CDR3 is CASSLEHEQFF. DNA for the CDR3: TGCGCCAGCAGCTTGGAGCATGAGCAGTTCTTC.

This clonotype came up many times. The genes are TRBV20-1 and TRBJ2-7; no definite D call. Trimming left V 2 bases short and J 0 bases short, with 8 bases between. Germline V gene data show CDR1 as DFQATT and CDR2 as SNEGSKA (reference sequence). This CDR3 has 13 amino acids. CDR3 coding DNA: TGCAGTGCTAGAACGGTTGACTCCTACGAGCAGTACTTC. Translated, it gives CSARTVDSYEQYF.

The chain recombines TRBV4-1 with TRBJ2-3; D tentatively fits TRBD1 or TRBD2 (5 bases each). Looked up from germline, CDR1 is MGHRA and CDR2 is YSYEKL. The V end was cut by 3 bases, the J end by 2 bases, with 15 bases between. This CDR3 comprises 16 residues. In DNA form, the CDR3 reads TGCGCCAGCAGCCATGATCGGGGCGTCTTCACAGATACGCAGTATTTT. Translation gives CASSHDRGVFTDTQYF.

The chain's CDR3 is CASSQDLGGELFF. Written as DNA, the CDR3 is TGTGCCAGCAGCCAAGATCTGGGGGGGGAGCTGTTTTTT. This chain uses TRBV12-3 or TRBV12-4 with TRBJ2-2; no clear D gene. The V end was cut by 6 bases, the J end by 8 bases, with 13 bases between. The CDR3 loop spans 13 amino acids.

This clonotype was observed a few times. The rearrangement uses TRBV9 and TRBJ2-3; 7 bases are a match to TRBD2. V lost 0 bases to trimming and J lost 5 bases; unmatched junction nucleotides: 6. Per germline, CDR1 SGDLS and CDR2 YYNGEE. This CDR3 region has 15 residues. CDR3 amino acids: CASSVVGGGIDTQYF. As DNA, the CDR3 is TGTGCCAGCAGCGTAGTCGGCGGGGGAATAGATACGCAGTATTTT. The complete variable domain, with remaining parts taken from reference TRBV9 and TRBJ2-3, reads DSGVTQTPKHLITATGQRVTLRCSPRSGDLSVYWYQQSLDQGLQFLIQYYNGEERAKGNILERFSAQQFPDLHSELNLSSLELGDSALYFCASSVVGGGIDTQYFGPGTRLTVL.

This clonotype has more than one count but fewer than ten. The chain has TRBV12-3 or TRBV12-4 and TRBJ1-5, with 7 bases matching TRBD1. This CDR3 is 14 amino acids long. Trimming took 5 bases from V and 2 from J; bases not matched to a gene: 3. CDR3 in amino acids: CASSIDRGNQPQHF. In DNA form, the CDR3 reads TGTGCCAGCAGTATTGACAGGGGCAATCAGCCCCAGCATTTT.

This clonotype has a handful of counts. A much larger clone lies one base from this, so it may be a read error. The V and J genes are TRBV20-1 and TRBJ2-1; 13 bases match TRBD2. This CDR3 has 16 amino acids. CDR1 is DFQATT and CDR2 is SNEGSKA in the germline V gene (reference sequence). The ends lost 5 bases at V and 13 bases at J; junction bases unmatched: 17. The DNA for the CDR3 is TGCAGTGCTCCTTCTTACGGGACTAGCGGGGATCAGACCCAGTTCTTC. Translated: CSAPSYGTSGDQTQFF.

The gene calls are TRBV28 and TRBJ1-1; the D gene is possibly TRBD1 (6 bases). Per germline, CDR1 MDHEN and CDR2 SYDVKM. This CDR3 is built from 15 residues. The V end was cut by 6 bases, the J end by 0 bases, with 14 bases between. CDR3 in DNA: TGTGCCAGCAGATGGGGGGCTTCTATGAACACTGAAGCTTTCTTT. Encoded protein: CASRWGASMNTEAFF.

This clonotype was seen a few times. V and J are TRBV6-5 and TRBJ2-2; D ambiguous. This CDR3 region has 14 residues. CDR1 and CDR2 (germline): MNHEY, SVGAGI. With 1 base removed from V and 7 bases from J, the gap between germline ends came to 10 bases. Written as DNA, the CDR3 is TGTGCCAGCAGTTACTTAAGTTTCGGCGGGGAGCTGTTTTTT. As protein: CASSYLSFGGELFF.

This clonotype has only a few counts. The chain recombines TRBV20-1 with TRBJ1-2, with D possibly matching TRBD1 (5 bases). Trimming removed 0 bases at V and 8 bases at J, with 13 bases between. The CDR3 totals 13 residues. CDR1 and CDR2 from the germline V gene are DFQATT and SNEGSKA (reference sequence). The CDR3 protein is CSARDQGPSGYTF. CDR3 DNA: TGCAGTGCTAGAGATCAGGGACCCTCAGGCTACACCTTC.

This clonotype was observed a handful of times. The chain employs TRBV3-1 and TRBJ2-6; TRBD1 matches at 7 bases. Per germline, CDR1 LGHDT and CDR2 YNNKEL (reference sequence). The trim removed 4 bases at V and 1 base at J, leaving 10 bases unmatched. The CDR3 contains 18 residues. The CDR3 sequence is CASSLNNRGMSGANVLTF. CDR3 nucleotide sequence: TGTGCCAGCAGCCTAAACAACAGGGGAATGTCTGGGGCCAACGTCCTGACTTTC. The full variable domain, completed using reference TRBV3-1 and TRBJ2-6, is DTAVSQTPKYLVTQMGNDKSIKCEQNLGHDTMYWYKQDSKKFLKIMFSYNNKELIINETVPNRFSPKSPDKAHLNLHINSLELGDSAVYFCASSLNNRGMSGANVLTFGAGSRLTVL.

The chain combines TRBV9 with TRBJ2-5; 8 bases match TRBD2. Germline V CDR1 and CDR2: SGDLS, YYNGEE. This CDR3 has 16 amino acids. J lost 1 base, V lost 4 bases, and 9 bases had no gene match. The CDR3 coding sequence is TGTGCCAGCAGCCCCGATAGCGGGGCCCTCCAAGAGACCCAGTACTTC. Its protein product is CASSPDSGALQETQYF.

This clonotype was observed once. The rearrangement joins TRBV7-6 to TRBJ2-5; D possibly corresponds to TRBD1 (6 bases). V was clipped by 11 bases and J by 2 bases, with 24 bases between them. This CDR3 is built from 16 residues. CDR1 is SGHVS, CDR2 FNYEAQ, per germline. CDR3 DNA: TGTGCCGGCATCCCTCGAACAGGGAGAAGACAAGAGACCCAGTACTTC. Residues: CAGIPRTGRRQETQYF.

This clonotype was seen more than once but under ten times. The chain employs TRBV29-1 and TRBJ2-3; TRBD1 might be the D (5 bases). The germline V and J ends were trimmed by 5 bases and 2 bases, with 20 bases remaining between them. Germline V CDR1 and CDR2: SQVTM, ANQGSEA. The CDR3 has 16 amino acids. CDR3 region: CSVSNHEAGNTDTQYF. The CDR3 DNA reads as TGCAGCGTTTCGAATCATGAGGCAGGGAACACAGATACGCAGTATTTT.